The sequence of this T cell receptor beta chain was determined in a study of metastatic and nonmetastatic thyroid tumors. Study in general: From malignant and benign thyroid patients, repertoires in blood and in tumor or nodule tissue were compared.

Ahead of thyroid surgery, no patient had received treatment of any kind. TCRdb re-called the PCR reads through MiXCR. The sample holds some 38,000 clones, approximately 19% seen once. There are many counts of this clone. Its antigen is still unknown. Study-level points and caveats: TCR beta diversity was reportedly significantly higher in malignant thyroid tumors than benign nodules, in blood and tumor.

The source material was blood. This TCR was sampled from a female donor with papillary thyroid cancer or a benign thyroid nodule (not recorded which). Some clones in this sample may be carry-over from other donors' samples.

In DNA form, the CDR3 reads TGTGCCAGCAGCTTAGACTTGCCTGAAAAACTGTTTTTT. Translated, it gives CASSLDLPEKLFF. The chain carries TRBV7-9 and TRBJ1-4; D not resolved. V was shortened by 1 base and J by 7 bases, with 7 bases between the two germline ends. The CDR3 consists of 13 residues. Germline V gene data show CDR1 as SEHNR and CDR2 as FQNEAQ (reference sequence).